This T cell receptor beta chain is drawn from a study of patients and donors after allogeneic stem cell transplantation. From germline, CDR1 is SGHDT and CDR2 YYEEEE. Deletions cut 2 bases from V and 4 bases from J, with 7 bases between. This CDR3 is 13 amino acids long. TCRdb redid the calling of the RT-PCR reads with MiXCR, one entry per CDR3 protein. The sample holds about a million distinct CDR3 sequences, approximately 19% seen once. Sequenced material: blood, either unsorted or a sorted T cell fraction (not recorded which). The sequence came from a human donor who was either an allogeneic HSCT recipient or a stem cell or donor lymphocyte infusion donor (not recorded which). It is not recorded whose cells these are; they may come from a transplant donor. The V gene is TRBV5-6, the J gene TRBJ2-1; D unclear. Written as DNA, the CDR3 is TGTGCCAGCAGCTTTTTGGTTTACAATGAGCAGTTCTTC. It codes for CASSFLVYNEQFF.